This TCR beta chain was found in a study of T cells expressing NK-cell markers. Overall study context: It was from sorted CD3+CD56+NKG2C+, CD3+CD56+NKG2C- and CD3+CD56-NKG2C+ T cells that TCR beta repertoires came. The eight sequenced donors comprised seven who were HCMV-seropositive and one who was seronegative. Notes on the study in general: Researchers report these clonotypes also headed the CD3+CD56-NKG2C+ fraction in a few donors.

As the method of synthesis, 5'RACE template switching with UMIs yielded TCR beta cDNA. TCRdb re-called the 5' RACE reads; every CDR3 protein appears as one record, without DNA. The sample includes approximately 460,000 distinct CDR3 sequences. The CDR3 runs 19 residues. Germline V gives CDR1 MGHRA, CDR2 YSYEKL. Concerning this clonotype itself: Its antigen is not identified.

The TCR comes from a woman aged 18-69 years in good health. The gene calls are TRBV4-1 and TRBJ2-3; the TRBD2 assignment by TCRdb is unverifiable without DNA. The specimen was blood T cells: a sorted CD56 or NKG2C T cell subset, CD4+ or CD8+ T cells, or bulk PBMC T cells (not recorded which). The CDR3 is CASSQDPRGAVASVGTQYF.